This TCR beta chain was documented in a study of T cells expressing NK-cell markers. About the study: Seven of the eight sequenced donors were HCMV-seropositive; one was seronegative.

Remarks on this clonotype: Antigen: not known.

The TCR beta cDNA came from 5'RACE template switching with UMIs. For each CDR3 protein, TCRdb gives one entry from its re-call of the 5' RACE reads, without DNA. Here the sample table reports around 280,000 distinct CDR3 sequences. Germline V gene lookup returns CDR1 SNHLY and CDR2 FYNNEI. The CDR3 has 12 residues. Points from the study as a whole: Dominant NKG2C+ clonotypes accounted for about 1.0-7.0% of CD8+ T cells in about 6 donors. The CD3+CD56-NKG2C+ fraction was also led by these clonotypes in several donors.

Sequenced input: blood T cells: a sorted CD56 or NKG2C T cell subset, CD4+ or CD8+ T cells, or bulk PBMC T cells (not recorded which). The origin of this receptor is a man younger than 30 in good health. The chain joins TRBV2 to TRBJ2-2. The CDR3 sequence is CASHKNTGELFF.